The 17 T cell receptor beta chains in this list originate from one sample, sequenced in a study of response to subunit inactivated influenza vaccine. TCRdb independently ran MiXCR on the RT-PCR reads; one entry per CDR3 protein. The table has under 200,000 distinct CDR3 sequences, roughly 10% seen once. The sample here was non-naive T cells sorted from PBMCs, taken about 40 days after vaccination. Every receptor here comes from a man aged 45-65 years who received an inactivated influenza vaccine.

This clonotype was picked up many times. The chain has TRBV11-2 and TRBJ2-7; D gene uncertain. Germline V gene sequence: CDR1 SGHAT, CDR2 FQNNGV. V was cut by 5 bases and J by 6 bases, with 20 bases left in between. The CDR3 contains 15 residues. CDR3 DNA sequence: TGTGCCAGCAGCCCGCCGGGCCTTCTCCTAGGCGAGCAGTACTTC. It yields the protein CASSPPGLLLGEQYF. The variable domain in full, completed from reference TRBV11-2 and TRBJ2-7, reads EAGVAQSPRYKIIEKRQSVAFWCNPISGHATLYWYQQILGQGPKLLIQFQNNGVVDDSQLPKDRFSAERLKGVDSTLKIQPAKLEDSAVYLCASSPPGLLLGEQYFGPGTRLTVT.

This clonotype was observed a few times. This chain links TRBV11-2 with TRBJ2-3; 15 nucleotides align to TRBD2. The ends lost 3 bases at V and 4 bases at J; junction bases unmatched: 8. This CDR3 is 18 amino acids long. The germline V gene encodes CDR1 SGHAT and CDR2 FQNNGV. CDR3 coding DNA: TGTGCCAGCAGCTTCGGACTAGCGGGAGGGCTGAGTGCAGATACGCAGTATTTT. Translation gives CASSFGLAGGLSADTQYF.

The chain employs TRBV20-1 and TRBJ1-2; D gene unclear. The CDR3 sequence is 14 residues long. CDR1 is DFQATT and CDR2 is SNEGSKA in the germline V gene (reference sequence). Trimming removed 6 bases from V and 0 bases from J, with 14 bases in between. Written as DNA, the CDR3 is TGCAGTGCCCCAAGTATTAGGGCTAACTATGGCTACACCTTC. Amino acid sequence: CSAPSIRANYGYTF.

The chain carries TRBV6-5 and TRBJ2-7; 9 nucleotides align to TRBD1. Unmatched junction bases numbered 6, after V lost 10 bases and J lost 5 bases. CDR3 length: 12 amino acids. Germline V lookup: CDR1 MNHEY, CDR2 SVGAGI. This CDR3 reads CATGDRADEQYF. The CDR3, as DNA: TGTGCCACCGGGGACAGGGCAGACGAGCAGTACTTC.

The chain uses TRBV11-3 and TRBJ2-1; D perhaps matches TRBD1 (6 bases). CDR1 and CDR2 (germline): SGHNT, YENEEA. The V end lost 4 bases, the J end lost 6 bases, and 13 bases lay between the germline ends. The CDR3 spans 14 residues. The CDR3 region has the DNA TGTGCCAGCAGCTCAGATATAGGGGGCAATGAGCAGTTCTTC. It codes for CASSSDIGGNEQFF.

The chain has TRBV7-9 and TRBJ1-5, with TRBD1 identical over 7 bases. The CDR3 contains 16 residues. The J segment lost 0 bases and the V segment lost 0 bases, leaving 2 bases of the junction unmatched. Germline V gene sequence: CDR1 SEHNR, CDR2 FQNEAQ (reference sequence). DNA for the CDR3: TGTGCCAGCAGCTTAGCGGGACAGTATAGCAATCAGCCCCAGCATTTT. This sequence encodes CASSLAGQYSNQPQHF.

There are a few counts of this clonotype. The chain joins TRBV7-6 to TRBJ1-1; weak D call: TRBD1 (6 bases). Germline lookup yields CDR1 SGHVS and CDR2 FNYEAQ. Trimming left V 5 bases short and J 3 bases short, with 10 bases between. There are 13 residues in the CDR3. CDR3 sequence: CASSREGDTEAFF. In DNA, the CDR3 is TGTGCCAGCAGCCGGGAGGGGGACACTGAAGCTTTCTTT.

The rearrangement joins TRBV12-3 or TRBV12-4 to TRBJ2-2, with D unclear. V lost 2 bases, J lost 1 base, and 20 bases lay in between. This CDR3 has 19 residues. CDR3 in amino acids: CASSLIEVWVGRNTGELFF. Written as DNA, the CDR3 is TGTGCCAGCAGTTTAATCGAAGTATGGGTCGGGCGGAACACCGGGGAGCTGTTTTTT.

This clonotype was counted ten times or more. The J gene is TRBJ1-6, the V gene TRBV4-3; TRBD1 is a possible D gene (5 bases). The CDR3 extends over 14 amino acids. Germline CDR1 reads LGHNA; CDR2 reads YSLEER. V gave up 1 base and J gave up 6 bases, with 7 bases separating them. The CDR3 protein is CASSQGQTNSPLHF. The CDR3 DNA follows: TGCGCCAGCAGCCAAGGACAGACTAATTCACCCCTCCACTTT.

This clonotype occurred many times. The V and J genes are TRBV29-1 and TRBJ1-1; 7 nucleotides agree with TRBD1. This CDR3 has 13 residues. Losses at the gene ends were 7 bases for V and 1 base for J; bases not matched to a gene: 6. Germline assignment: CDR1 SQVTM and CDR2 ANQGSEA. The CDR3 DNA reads TGCAGCGCGCAGGGACAGCCGAACACTGAAGCTTTCTTT. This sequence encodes CSAQGQPNTEAFF. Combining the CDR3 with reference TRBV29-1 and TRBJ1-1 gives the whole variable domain SAVISQKPSRDICQRGTSLTIQCQVDSQVTMMFWYRQQPGQSLTLIATANQGSEATYESGFVIDKFPISRPNLTFSTLTVSNMSPEDSSIYLCSAQGQPNTEAFFGQGTRLTVV.

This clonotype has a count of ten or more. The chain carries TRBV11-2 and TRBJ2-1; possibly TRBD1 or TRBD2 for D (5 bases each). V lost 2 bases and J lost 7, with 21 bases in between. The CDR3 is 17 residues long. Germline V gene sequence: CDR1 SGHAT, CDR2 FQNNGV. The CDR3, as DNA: TGTGCCAGCAGCTTATTAGTCGGGACGGCCGTCCTTAATGAGCAGTTCTTC. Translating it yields CASSLLVGTAVLNEQFF.

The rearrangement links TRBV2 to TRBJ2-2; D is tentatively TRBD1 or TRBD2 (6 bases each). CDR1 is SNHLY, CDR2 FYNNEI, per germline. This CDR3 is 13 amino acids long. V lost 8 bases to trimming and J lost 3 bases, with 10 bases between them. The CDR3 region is CASRRGDTGELFF. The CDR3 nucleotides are TGTGCCAGCCGAAGGGGGGACACCGGGGAGCTGTTTTTT.

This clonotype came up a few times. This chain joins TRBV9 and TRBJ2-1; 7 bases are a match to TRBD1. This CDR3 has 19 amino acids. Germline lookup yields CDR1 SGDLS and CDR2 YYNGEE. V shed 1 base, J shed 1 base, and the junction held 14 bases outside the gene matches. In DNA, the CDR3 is TGTGCCAGCAGCGTATCAGGGGGTTCCGGGCTTGGTTCCTACAATGAGCAGTTCTTC. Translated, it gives CASSVSGGSGLGSYNEQFF.

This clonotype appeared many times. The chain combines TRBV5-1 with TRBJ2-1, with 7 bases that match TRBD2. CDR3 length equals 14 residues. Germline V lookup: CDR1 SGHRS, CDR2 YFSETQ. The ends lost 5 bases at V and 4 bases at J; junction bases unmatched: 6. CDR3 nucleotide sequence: TGCGCCAGCAGTGAAACGGGGGGATACAATGAGCAGTTCTTC. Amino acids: CASSETGGYNEQFF.

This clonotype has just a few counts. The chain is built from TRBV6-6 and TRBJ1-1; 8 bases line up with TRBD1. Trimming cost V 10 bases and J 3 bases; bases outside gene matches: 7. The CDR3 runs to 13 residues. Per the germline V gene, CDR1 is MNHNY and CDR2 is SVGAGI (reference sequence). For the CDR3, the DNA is TGTGCCATCCTAGACAGGGGTCACACTGAAGCTTTCTTT. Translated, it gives CAILDRGHTEAFF.

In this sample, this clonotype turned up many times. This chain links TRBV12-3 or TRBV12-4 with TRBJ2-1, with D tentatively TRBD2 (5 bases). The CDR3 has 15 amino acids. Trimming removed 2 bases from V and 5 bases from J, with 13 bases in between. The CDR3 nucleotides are TGTGCCAGCAGTTTAACCCAGCGGATGCACAATGAGCAGTTCTTC. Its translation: CASSLTQRMHNEQFF.

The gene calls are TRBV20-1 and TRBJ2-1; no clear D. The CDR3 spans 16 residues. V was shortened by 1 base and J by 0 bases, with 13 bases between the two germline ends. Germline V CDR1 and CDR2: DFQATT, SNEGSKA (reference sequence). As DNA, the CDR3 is TGCAGTGCTAGAGGTTTATCGGAGAGCTCCTACAATGAGCAGTTCTTC. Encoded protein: CSARGLSESSYNEQFF.